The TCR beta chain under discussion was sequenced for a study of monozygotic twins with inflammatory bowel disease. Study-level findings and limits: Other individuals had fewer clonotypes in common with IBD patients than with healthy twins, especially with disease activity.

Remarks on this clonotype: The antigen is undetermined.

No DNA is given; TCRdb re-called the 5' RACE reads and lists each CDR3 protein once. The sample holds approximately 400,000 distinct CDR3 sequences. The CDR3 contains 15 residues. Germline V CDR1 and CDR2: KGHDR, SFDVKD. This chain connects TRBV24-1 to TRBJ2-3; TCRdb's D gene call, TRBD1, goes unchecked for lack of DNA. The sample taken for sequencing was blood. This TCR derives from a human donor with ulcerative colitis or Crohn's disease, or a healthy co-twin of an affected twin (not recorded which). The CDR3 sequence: CATSDSRTVSDTQYF.